This entry lists 18 T cell receptor beta chains sequenced from one sample in a study of lymphopenia after photon versus proton radiotherapy. Libraries were prepared by immunoSEQ multiplex PCR; TCRdb keeps only in-frame clonotypes and omits some of them. The sample lists approximately 47,000 clones, about 85% occurring once. Sequences were derived from peripheral blood, sampled from a patient treated with photon-based radiotherapy. All receptors derive from a man aged 40-49 years with gastric cancer.

The chain has TRBV5-4 and TRBJ1-2; no firm D call. The CDR3 has 14 amino acids. The germline CDR1 and CDR2 sequences are SGHNT and YYREEE (reference sequence). V lost 1 base and J lost 1, with 8 bases in between. CDR3 loop: CASSLPRGNYGYTF. The CDR3, as DNA: TGTGCCAGCAGCTTGCCGAGAGGTAACTATGGCTACACCTTC.

The chain recombines TRBV5-1 with TRBJ2-5; 9 bases align to TRBD1. CDR3 length equals 15 residues. Trimming cost V 4 bases and J 5 bases; bases outside gene matches: 9. CDR1 and CDR2 from the germline V gene are SGHRS and YFSETQ. The CDR3 DNA is TGCGCCAGCAGCCTCAGGACAGGGGACGGGGAGACCCAGTACTTC. Its translation is CASSLRTGDGETQYF.

V usage is TRBV4-2 and J usage is TRBJ2-3; 10 bases map to TRBD2. Germline V gene data show CDR1 as LGHNA and CDR2 as YNFKEQ. The CDR3 is 15 residues long. V was pared by 4 bases and J by 1 base, with 2 bases of the junction left unmatched. The DNA of the CDR3 is TGTGCCAGCAGCCTAGCGGGGGGTGGCACAGATACGCAGTATTTT. It codes for CASSLAGGGTDTQYF.

The chain carries TRBV7-3 and TRBJ2-7; the D call may be TRBD1 or TRBD2 (5 bases each). The CDR3 spans 16 residues. V shed 2 bases and J shed 5 bases, with 19 bases lying between them. Per the germline V gene, CDR1 is SGHTA and CDR2 is FQGTGA. The CDR3 loop is CASSLDPTLGRDEQYF. CDR3 coding DNA: TGTGCCAGCAGCTTAGACCCAACCTTGGGACGGGACGAGCAGTACTTC.

CDR3 sequence reads: CASSDLGQGTDTQYF. The DNA for the CDR3 is TGTGCCAGCAGTGACCTAGGGCAGGGCACAGATACGCAGTATTTT. The chain uses TRBV6-1 and TRBJ2-3, with no clear D. Deletions cut 3 bases from V and 1 base from J, with 11 bases between. Germline V gene sequence: CDR1 MNHNS, CDR2 SASEGT. The CDR3 contains 15 residues.

This clone showed up just a few times. This CDR3 is CATTPTGEGSPLHF. Written as DNA, the CDR3 is TGTGCCACCACGCCTACAGGGGAGGGATCACCCCTCCACTTT. The chain recombines TRBV10-3 with TRBJ1-6; 7 bases are shared with TRBD1. With 10 bases clipped from V and 10 bases from J, the junction kept 13 bases outside the gene matches. The CDR3 is made up of 14 amino acids. Germline lookup yields CDR1 ENHRY and CDR2 SYGVKD.

This clone has a handful of counts. The rearrangement links TRBV4-1 to TRBJ1-2; D uncertain. Germline loops: CDR1 MGHRA, CDR2 YSYEKL. CDR3 length equals 11 residues. Trimming stripped 3 bases from V and 8 bases from J, with 7 bases between. The CDR3 reads CASSQGYGYTF. The CDR3, as DNA: TGCGCCAGCAGCCAGGGGTACGGCTACACCTTC.

Here the CDR3 reads CAISGMGRDTQYF. CDR3 DNA: TGTGCCATCAGTGGGATGGGGAGAGATACGCAGTATTTT. The rearrangement links TRBV10-3 to TRBJ2-3, with a weak D call TRBD2 (5 bases). V gave up 4 bases and J gave up 5 bases, with 10 bases separating them. Germline V gene sequence: CDR1 ENHRY, CDR2 SYGVKD. The CDR3 runs 13 residues.

This clone has only one observation. The gene calls are TRBV2 and TRBJ1-2; 7 positions agree with TRBD1. There are 15 residues in the CDR3. CDR1 is SNHLY and CDR2 is FYNNEI in the germline V gene. With V trimmed by 4 bases and J by 7 bases, 12 bases remained unmatched. This CDR3 is CASSGTGASGGGYTF. CDR3 DNA: TGTGCCAGCAGTGGAACAGGGGCCTCGGGGGGTGGCTACACCTTC.

The gene calls are TRBV5-1 and TRBJ2-3; D might be TRBD1 (5 bases). Germline CDR1 SGHRS, CDR2 YFSETQ. The CDR3 has 13 residues. The V end was cut by 4 bases, the J end by 6 bases, with 12 bases between. The CDR3 protein is CASSTQGLDTQYF. CDR3 nucleotide sequence: TGCGCCAGCAGCACGCAGGGTTTGGATACGCAGTATTTT.

This chain links TRBV5-1 with TRBJ1-1; 7 bases line up with TRBD1. CDR1 is SGHRS and CDR2 is YFSETQ in the germline V gene. V trimming: 1 base; J trimming: 4 bases; junction bases outside the gene matches: 7. This CDR3 is built from 15 residues. The CDR3 DNA reads TGCGCCAGCAGCTTGTCCCGACAGGGTCCCACTGAAGCTTTCTTT. It yields the protein CASSLSRQGPTEAFF. The complete variable domain, with remaining parts taken from reference TRBV5-1 and TRBJ1-1, reads KAGVTQTPRYLIKTRGQQVTLSCSPISGHRSVSWYQQTPGQGLQFLFEYFSETQRNKGNFPGRFSGRQFSNSRSEMNVSTLELGDSALYLCASSLSRQGPTEAFFGQGTRLTVV.

The chain links TRBV6-5 to TRBJ2-7, with D hard to call. The CDR3 runs 15 residues. V gave up 6 bases and J gave up 2 bases, with 17 bases separating them. Germline assignment: CDR1 MNHEY and CDR2 SVGAGI. The CDR3: CASSELLRAAYEQYF. The DNA for the CDR3 is TGTGCCAGCAGCGAGCTACTCCGGGCCGCCTACGAGCAGTACTTC.

The chain is built from TRBV4-3 and TRBJ1-2; maybe TRBD1 (5 bases). CDR1 is LGHNA, CDR2 YSLEER, per germline. V shed 6 bases and J shed 0 bases, with 14 bases lying between them. CDR3 size: 15 residues. CDR3: CASSPGQGSNYGYTF. The CDR3 region has the DNA TGCGCCAGCAGTCCGGGGCAGGGTTCTAACTATGGCTACACCTTC.

This chain joins TRBV2 and TRBJ1-2; 7 bases are a match to TRBD1. Losses at the gene ends were 3 bases for V and 2 bases for J; bases not matched to a gene: 3. The CDR3 has 14 amino acids. Per germline, CDR1 SNHLY and CDR2 FYNNEI. Here the CDR3 DNA reads TGTGCCAGCAGTGAGTCAGGGGGAAACTATGGCTACACCTTC. It translates to CASSESGGNYGYTF.

The V gene is TRBV2, the J gene TRBJ1-1; perhaps TRBD1 as D (5 bases). Germline V CDR1 and CDR2: SNHLY, FYNNEI. V was clipped by 6 bases and J by 0 bases, with 17 bases between them. There are 16 residues in the CDR3. The CDR3 nucleotides read TGTGCCAGCAGAATTATGGGACGGTCCATGAACACTGAAGCTTTCTTT. Residues: CASRIMGRSMNTEAFF.

The genes are TRBV5-1 and TRBJ1-2; D is perhaps TRBD1 (6 bases). V was trimmed by 0 bases and J by 6 bases, leaving 15 bases between them. CDR3 length: 15 amino acids. Germline V gives CDR1 SGHRS, CDR2 YFSETQ. The DNA for the CDR3 is TGCGCCAGCAGCTTGGGTCAGGGGAGTTCGAATGGCTACACCTTC. Residues: CASSLGQGSSNGYTF. Full variable domain (rest looked up from reference TRBV5-1 and TRBJ1-2): KAGVTQTPRYLIKTRGQQVTLSCSPISGHRSVSWYQQTPGQGLQFLFEYFSETQRNKGNFPGRFSGRQFSNSRSEMNVSTLELGDSALYLCASSLGQGSSNGYTFGSGTRLTVV.

V gene TRBV2 combines with J gene TRBJ2-2; D is ambiguous. The germline V and J ends were trimmed by 7 bases and 1 base, with 10 bases remaining between them. The CDR3 runs 14 residues. Germline V gene data show CDR1 as SNHLY and CDR2 as FYNNEI. The CDR3 region is CASTPTVNTGELFF. Written as DNA, the CDR3 is TGTGCCAGCACCCCGACTGTGAACACCGGGGAGCTGTTTTTT.

This chain links TRBV7-9 with TRBJ1-1, with unresolved D. The germline V and J ends were trimmed by 2 bases and 6 bases, with 4 bases remaining between them. This CDR3 has 11 residues. The germline V gene encodes CDR1 SEHNR and CDR2 FQNEAQ (reference sequence). The chain's CDR3 is CASSLNAEAFF. For the CDR3, the DNA is TGTGCCAGCAGCTTAAACGCTGAAGCTTTCTTT.